These T cell receptor beta chains were read from a single sample in a study of Graves' ophthalmopathy and Graves' hyperthyroidism. TCRdb reanalysed the multiplex PCR reads using MiXCR and keeps one entry per CDR3 protein. Here the sample spans 500,000 to 700,000 distinct CDR3 sequences, 22% being singletons. The sequenced sample was peripheral blood. All receptors come from a woman aged 18-29 years with stable Graves' hyperthyroidism. Some clones in this sample may be carry-over from other donors' samples. The CDR3 runs from the conserved cysteine through the conserved F or W. A D gene is named only where the DNA matches it firmly. Rows may omit the clone size; those that give it use once, few, many or a size class.

J: TRBJ1-2
length: 14
size: -
V: TRBV28
D: -
DNA: TGTGCCAGCAGTTTCCCCCCTGTAACCTATGGCTACACCTTC
CDR3: CASSFPPVTYGYTF

J: TRBJ1-1
length: 13
size: few
V: TRBV20-1
D: -
DNA: TGCAGTGCTACAAGGGCCGCGAGCACTGAAGCTTTCTTT
CDR3: CSATRAASTEAFF

J: TRBJ1-1
length: 12
size: -
V: TRBV2
D: -
DNA: TGTGCCAGCAGTGTTGGGGGGGCTGAAGCTTTCTTT
CDR3: CASSVGGAEAFF

J: TRBJ2-6
length: 14
size: -
V: TRBV6-1
D: -
DNA: TGTGCCAGCAGGAGAGGAGAGGGGGCCAACGTCCTGACTTTC
CDR3: CASRRGEGANVLTF

J: TRBJ1-1
length: 15
size: many
V: TRBV19
D: -
DNA: TGTGCCAGTAGGACCACCGTGACCAAGAACACTGAAGCTTTCTTT
CDR3: CASRTTVTKNTEAFF

J: TRBJ2-2
length: 14
size: -
V: TRBV30
D: -
DNA: TGTGCCTGGACGTCAGCGCTTAACACCGGGGAGCTGTTTTTT
CDR3: CAWTSALNTGELFF

J: TRBJ2-5
length: 16
size: -
V: TRBV12-3/TRBV12-4
D: TRBD2
DNA: TGTGCCAGCAGTACTTCTAGCGGGGCCTACCAAGAGACCCAGTACTTC
CDR3: CASSTSSGAYQETQYF

J: TRBJ2-5
length: 15
size: few
V: TRBV6-1
D: -
DNA: TGTGCCAGCAGTCTGCATGCGGGGCGCCAAGAGACCCAGTACTTC
CDR3: CASSLHAGRQETQYF

J: TRBJ2-5
length: 15
size: many
V: TRBV6-1
D: TRBD1
DNA: TGTGCCAGCGGGGAAGGGGGCAGGGCGGGTGAGACCCAGTACTTC
CDR3: CASGEGGRAGETQYF

J: TRBJ1-1
length: 15
size: few
V: TRBV5-1
D: -
DNA: TGCGCCAGCAGCTTGGAACGGCCGGGGAACACTGAAGCTTTCTTT
CDR3: CASSLERPGNTEAFF

J: TRBJ1-6
length: 16
size: many
V: TRBV20-1
D: -
DNA: TGCAGTGTTCCATTTATGTCAGGGGAAGGAGGTTCACCCCTCCACTTT
CDR3: CSVPFMSGEGGSPLHF

J: TRBJ1-2
length: 16
size: many
V: TRBV6-5
D: -
DNA: TGTGCCAGCCTCCCCGGACAGCTTCATTCTAACTATGGCTACACCTTC
CDR3: CASLPGQLHSNYGYTF

J: TRBJ2-5
length: 13
size: many
V: TRBV18
D: -
DNA: TGTGCCAGCTCACCGGCAAATCAAGAGACCCAGTACTTC
CDR3: CASSPANQETQYF

J: TRBJ1-6
length: 14
size: -
V: TRBV12-3/TRBV12-4
D: TRBD1
DNA: TGTGCCAGCAGTTTCACAGGGGATATTCCGCCCCTCCACTTT
CDR3: CASSFTGDIPPLHF

J: TRBJ2-2
length: 13
size: many
V: TRBV19
D: TRBD1
DNA: TGTGCCAGTTTGGACAGGGATCCCGGGGAGCTGTTTTTT
CDR3: CASLDRDPGELFF

J: TRBJ1-1
length: 16
size: -
V: TRBV28
D: -
DNA: TGTGCCAGCAGTCTCGCCCTTATTTCATGGTACACTGAAGCTTTCTTT
CDR3: CASSLALISWYTEAFF

J: TRBJ2-5
length: 13
size: -
V: TRBV6-1
D: -
DNA: TGTGCCAGCAGTGCCGGGACGGAAGAGACCCAGTACTTC
CDR3: CASSAGTEETQYF

J: TRBJ2-3
length: 15
size: many
V: TRBV6-2/TRBV6-3
D: -
DNA: TGTGCCAGCACTACGGGCGGGATACTCACAGATACGCAGTATTTT
CDR3: CASTTGGILTDTQYF

J: TRBJ1-5
length: 14
size: many
V: TRBV27
D: -
DNA: TGTGCCAGCAGCCCGGAGGGGATGAATCAGCCCCAGCATTTT
CDR3: CASSPEGMNQPQHF

J: TRBJ2-2
length: 16
size: -
V: TRBV18
D: -
DNA: TGTGCCAGCTCACCTGTTGCGGGATCGAACACCGGGGAGCTGTTTTTT
CDR3: CASSPVAGSNTGELFF

J: TRBJ2-7
length: 17
size: few
V: TRBV3-1
D: TRBD2
DNA: TGTGCCAGCAGCCCCCCCAGGACTAGCGGGAGGTTCTACGAGCAGTACTTC
CDR3: CASSPPRTSGRFYEQYF

J: TRBJ1-2
length: 15
size: many
V: TRBV7-2
D: -
DNA: TGTGCCAGCAGCTCCTCGATGGTGGGGACCTATGGCTACACCTTC
CDR3: CASSSSMVGTYGYTF

J: TRBJ2-5
length: 13
size: many
V: TRBV15
D: -
DNA: TGTGCCACCAGCAGAGATTGGGGGGAGACCCAGTACTTC
CDR3: CATSRDWGETQYF

J: TRBJ1-1
length: 13
size: -
V: TRBV6-1
D: TRBD1
DNA: TGTGCCAGTCACAGACAGGGGGCCCTCCGAGCTTTCTTT
CDR3: CASHRQGALRAFF

J: TRBJ1-1
length: 11
size: -
V: TRBV27
D: -
DNA: TGTGCCAGCAGGGTGGGGGTTGCAGCTTTCTTT
CDR3: CASRVGVAAFF

J: TRBJ2-7
length: 15
size: many
V: TRBV10-3
D: TRBD1
DNA: TGTGCCATCAGTGGAGGACAGGCCTCCTCCTACGAGCAGTACTTC
CDR3: CAISGGQASSYEQYF

J: TRBJ2-5
length: 18
size: many
V: TRBV27
D: TRBD2
DNA: TGTGCCAGCAGCAAGGGGACTAGCGGGGGCTTCACCCAAGAGACCCAGTACTTC
CDR3: CASSKGTSGGFTQETQYF

J: TRBJ1-1
length: 15
size: many
V: TRBV30
D: -
DNA: TGTGCCTGGAGTGCAGGCTCAGGGGTAGGTACTGAAGCTTTCTTT
CDR3: CAWSAGSGVGTEAFF

J: TRBJ1-2
length: 13
size: many
V: TRBV12-3/TRBV12-4
D: TRBD1
DNA: TGTGCCAGCATTCAACAGGGGAGGGATGGCTACACCTTC
CDR3: CASIQQGRDGYTF

J: TRBJ2-7
length: 16
size: many
V: TRBV7-8
D: -
DNA: TGTGCCAGCAGCTTATTTTGGGCGAGGGGTACCTACGAGCAGTACTTC
CDR3: CASSLFWARGTYEQYF

J: TRBJ1-1
length: 13
size: few
V: TRBV6-1
D: -
DNA: TGTGCCAGCAGTGAAATGATGGAGGGGAAAGCTTTCTTT
CDR3: CASSEMMEGKAFF

J: TRBJ1-2
length: 13
size: -
V: TRBV6-1
D: -
DNA: TGTGCCAGCAGCCACAGGGAGCACTATGGCTACACCTTC
CDR3: CASSHREHYGYTF

J: TRBJ1-5
length: 13
size: many
V: TRBV6-1
D: TRBD1
DNA: TGTGCCAGCACCGAAGACAGGGGTCAGCCCCAGCATTTT
CDR3: CASTEDRGQPQHF

J: TRBJ1-2
length: 13
size: many
V: TRBV10-3
D: TRBD1
DNA: TGTGCCATCAGTACGACAGGGAACTATGGCTACACCTTC
CDR3: CAISTTGNYGYTF

J: TRBJ1-1
length: 13
size: many
V: TRBV30
D: -
DNA: TGTGCCTGGAGAAAGGATTTGAACACTGAAGCTTTCTTT
CDR3: CAWRKDLNTEAFF

J: TRBJ1-2
length: 14
size: many
V: TRBV27
D: -
DNA: TGTGCCAGCAGTTCCGCGAACCTCGCTTCCGGCTACACCTTC
CDR3: CASSSANLASGYTF

J: TRBJ2-7
length: 14
size: many
V: TRBV10-3
D: TRBD2
DNA: TGTGCCATCGGTAGCGGGGGGGGAGCTGACGAGCAGTACTTC
CDR3: CAIGSGGGADEQYF

J: TRBJ1-1
length: 13
size: -
V: TRBV9
D: -
DNA: TGTGCCAGCACCCCTCCCCGGGGGCCTGAAGCTTTCTTT
CDR3: CASTPPRGPEAFF

J: TRBJ2-7
length: 15
size: many
V: TRBV12-3/TRBV12-4
D: -
DNA: TGTGCCAGCAGTTTTTTGACAGCGAGCTCCTACGAGCAGTACTTC
CDR3: CASSFLTASSYEQYF

J: TRBJ2-7
length: 12
size: -
V: TRBV6-4
D: -
DNA: TGTGCCAGTAGGAGTTACTCCTACGAGCAGTACTTC
CDR3: CASRSYSYEQYF

J: TRBJ1-1
length: 14
size: many
V: TRBV12-3/TRBV12-4
D: -
DNA: TGTGCCAGCAGTTTAGAGGCGACGAACACTGAAGCTTTCTTT
CDR3: CASSLEATNTEAFF

J: TRBJ2-7
length: 17
size: -
V: TRBV13
D: -
DNA: TGTGCCAGCAGCTCAATCATGGACAACAAAAGCTCCTACGAGCAGTACTTC
CDR3: CASSSIMDNKSSYEQYF

J: TRBJ2-1
length: 15
size: -
V: TRBV12-5
D: TRBD1
DNA: TGTGCTAGTGGTTTGGGACAGGGCACCTACAATGAGCAGTTCTTC
CDR3: CASGLGQGTYNEQFF

J: TRBJ2-7
length: 12
size: many
V: TRBV28
D: -
DNA: TGTGCCAGCAGCCGGACTGCCTACGAGCAGTACTTC
CDR3: CASSRTAYEQYF

J: TRBJ2-7
length: 14
size: many
V: TRBV5-1
D: -
DNA: TGCGCCAGCAGCTTATGGGGTACGCTGTACGAGCAGTACTTC
CDR3: CASSLWGTLYEQYF

J: TRBJ2-5
length: 15
size: few
V: TRBV7-9
D: -
DNA: TGTGCCAGCAGCTTAACACCGGCTATCCAAGAGACCCAGTACTTC
CDR3: CASSLTPAIQETQYF

J: TRBJ1-5
length: 15
size: few
V: TRBV6-1
D: -
DNA: TGTGCCAGCAGCCTCGAACCTCGACCCAATCAGCCCCAGCATTTT
CDR3: CASSLEPRPNQPQHF

J: TRBJ2-4
length: 22
size: many
V: TRBV28
D: -
DNA: TGTGCCAGCGACAGCGTGGGTTTAGTGGGAGCCACCTCGGTGGGAGCCAAAAACATTCAGTACTTC
CDR3: CASDSVGLVGATSVGAKNIQYF

J: TRBJ2-5
length: 14
size: many
V: TRBV20-1
D: -
DNA: TGCAGTGCAAAAAAACGGGATGGGGTCAAGGCCCAGTACTTC
CDR3: CSAKKRDGVKAQYF

J: TRBJ1-1
length: 14
size: -
V: TRBV28
D: -
DNA: TGTGCCAGCAAGGTGGGGGGAGGGGTCACTGAAGCTTTCTTT
CDR3: CASKVGGGVTEAFF

J: TRBJ1-5
length: 15
size: many
V: TRBV12-3/TRBV12-4
D: -
DNA: TGTGCCAGCAGGAGTTTAACAGGGCACAATCAGCCCCAGCATTTT
CDR3: CASRSLTGHNQPQHF

J: TRBJ1-1
length: 13
size: many
V: TRBV29-1
D: -
DNA: TGCAGCGACATACAGGGAATGAACACTGAAGCTTTCTTT
CDR3: CSDIQGMNTEAFF

J: TRBJ2-2
length: 13
size: many
V: TRBV20-1
D: TRBD2
DNA: TGCAGTCTCCTAGCGGGTAAAACCGGGGAGCTGTTTTTT
CDR3: CSLLAGKTGELFF